This T cell receptor beta chain was found in a study of cytomegalovirus exposure and HLA in healthy donors. The method was immunoSEQ multiplex PCR; TCRdb's version includes in-frame clones alone and lacks a portion of them. The table lists about 160,000 clones, about nine tenths of them singletons. Sample: PBMCs. The clonotype was recovered from a woman in her 30s in good health and CMV-seronegative.

CDR3 DNA sequence: TGTGCCAGCAGGGGAGGGGACGCTGAAGCTTTCTTT. This translates into CASRGGDAEAFF. J is TRBJ1-1 and V is TRBV7-9; D possibly corresponds to TRBD1 (5 bases). The CDR3 is 12 residues long. Germline loops: CDR1 SEHNR, CDR2 FQNEAQ (reference sequence). V was clipped by 6 bases and J by 6 bases, with 11 bases between them.